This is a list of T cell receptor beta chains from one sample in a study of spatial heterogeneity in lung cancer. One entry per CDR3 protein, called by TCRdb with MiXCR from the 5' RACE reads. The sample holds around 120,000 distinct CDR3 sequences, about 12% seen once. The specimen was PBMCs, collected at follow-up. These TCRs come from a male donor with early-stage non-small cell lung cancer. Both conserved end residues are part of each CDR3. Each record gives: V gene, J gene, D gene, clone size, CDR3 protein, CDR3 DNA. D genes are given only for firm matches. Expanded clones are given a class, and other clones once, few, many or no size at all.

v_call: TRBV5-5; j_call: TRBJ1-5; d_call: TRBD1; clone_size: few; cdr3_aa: CASSLVDRGPISNQPQHF; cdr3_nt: TGTGCCAGCAGCTTGGTGGACAGGGGGCCGATTAGCAATCAGCCCCAGCATTTT
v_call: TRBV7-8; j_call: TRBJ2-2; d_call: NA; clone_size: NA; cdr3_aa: CASSFRTPGRGNTGELFF; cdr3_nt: TGTGCCAGCTCATTCCGAACCCCGGGCAGGGGAAACACCGGGGAGCTGTTTTTT
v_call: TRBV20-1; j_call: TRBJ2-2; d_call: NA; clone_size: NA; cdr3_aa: CSALVGARTGELFF; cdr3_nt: TGCAGTGCCCTGGTAGGGGCCCGGACCGGGGAGCTGTTTTTT
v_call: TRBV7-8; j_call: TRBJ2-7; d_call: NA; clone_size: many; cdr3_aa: CASSPGVRGASYEQYF; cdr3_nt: TGTGCCAGCAGCCCAGGCGTCAGGGGTGCATCCTACGAGCAGTACTTC
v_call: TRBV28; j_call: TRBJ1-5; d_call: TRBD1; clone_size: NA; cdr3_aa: CASSDNRGPGNQPQHF; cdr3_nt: TGTGCCAGCAGTGACAACAGGGGGCCAGGCAATCAGCCCCAGCATTTT
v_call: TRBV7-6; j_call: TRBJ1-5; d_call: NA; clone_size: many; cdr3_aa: CASSLGGGNQPQHF; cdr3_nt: TGTGCCAGCAGCTTAGGGGGTGGCAATCAGCCCCAGCATTTT
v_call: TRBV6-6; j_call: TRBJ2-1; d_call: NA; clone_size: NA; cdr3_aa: CASKYNNEQFF; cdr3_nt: TGTGCCAGCAAGTACAACAATGAGCAGTTCTTC
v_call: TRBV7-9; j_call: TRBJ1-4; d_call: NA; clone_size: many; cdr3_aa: CASSSRLSEKLFF; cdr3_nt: TGTGCCAGCAGCTCCAGGTTAAGTGAAAAACTGTTTTTT
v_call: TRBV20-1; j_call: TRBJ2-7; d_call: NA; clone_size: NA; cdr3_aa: CSAGNWEQYF; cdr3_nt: TGCAGTGCCGGAAATTGGGAGCAGTACTTC
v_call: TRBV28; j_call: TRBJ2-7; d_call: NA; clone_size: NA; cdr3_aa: CASSFRGEQYF; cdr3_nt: TGTGCCAGCAGTTTCAGGGGCGAGCAGTACTTC
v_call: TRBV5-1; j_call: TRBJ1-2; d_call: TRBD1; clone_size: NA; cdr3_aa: CASSLALTGENTF; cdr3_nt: TGCGCCAGCAGCTTGGCCCTGACAGGGGAAAACACCTTC
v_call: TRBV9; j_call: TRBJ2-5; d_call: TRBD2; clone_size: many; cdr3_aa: CASSVVAGGPQETQYF; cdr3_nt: TGTGCCAGCAGCGTAGTGGCGGGGGGGCCCCAAGAGACCCAGTACTTC
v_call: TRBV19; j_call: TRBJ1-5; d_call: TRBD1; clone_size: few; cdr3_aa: CASTPVRDRDNQPQHF; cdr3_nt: TGTGCCAGTACTCCGGTCCGGGACAGGGACAATCAGCCCCAGCATTTT
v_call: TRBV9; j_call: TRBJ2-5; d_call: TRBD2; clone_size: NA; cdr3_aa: CASSVAASGGETQYF; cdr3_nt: TGTGCCAGCAGCGTAGCGGCTAGCGGAGGGGAGACCCAGTACTTC
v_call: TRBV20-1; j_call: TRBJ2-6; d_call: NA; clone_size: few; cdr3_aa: CSASDRDWANVLTF; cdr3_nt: TGCAGTGCTAGCGACAGGGACTGGGCCAACGTCCTGACTTTC
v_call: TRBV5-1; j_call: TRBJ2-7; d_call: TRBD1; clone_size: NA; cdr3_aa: CASGTGSYEQYF; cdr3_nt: TGCGCCAGTGGGACAGGGTCCTACGAGCAGTACTTC
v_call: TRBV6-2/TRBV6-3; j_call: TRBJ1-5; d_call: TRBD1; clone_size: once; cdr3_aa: CASSYSGRGSNQPQHF; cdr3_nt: TGTGCCAGCAGTTACTCGGGCAGGGGGAGCAATCAGCCCCAGCATTTT
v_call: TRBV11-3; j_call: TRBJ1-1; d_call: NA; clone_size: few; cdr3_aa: CASSLNVKDTEAFF; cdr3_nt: TGTGCCAGCAGCTTAAACGTTAAAGACACTGAAGCTTTCTTT
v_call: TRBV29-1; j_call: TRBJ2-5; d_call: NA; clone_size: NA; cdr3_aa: CSVGGANQETQYF; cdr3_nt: TGCAGCGTTGGGGGTGCCAACCAAGAGACCCAGTACTTC
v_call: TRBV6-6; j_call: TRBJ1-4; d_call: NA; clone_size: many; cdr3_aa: CASGTPTAYNEKLFF; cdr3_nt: TGTGCCAGCGGGACCCCGACAGCCTATAATGAAAAACTGTTTTTT
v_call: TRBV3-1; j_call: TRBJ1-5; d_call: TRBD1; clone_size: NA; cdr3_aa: CASSLRQGGQPQHF; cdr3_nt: TGTGCCAGCAGCCTAAGACAGGGGGGTCAGCCCCAGCATTTT
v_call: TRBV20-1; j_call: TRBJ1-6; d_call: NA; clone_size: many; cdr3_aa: CSVAGGDYNSPLHF; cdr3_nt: TGCAGTGTAGCGGGCGGCGATTATAATTCACCCCTCCACTTT
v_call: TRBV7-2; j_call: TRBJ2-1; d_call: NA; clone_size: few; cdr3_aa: CASSFGYYNEQFF; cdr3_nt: TGTGCCAGCAGCTTTGGTTATTACAATGAGCAGTTCTTC